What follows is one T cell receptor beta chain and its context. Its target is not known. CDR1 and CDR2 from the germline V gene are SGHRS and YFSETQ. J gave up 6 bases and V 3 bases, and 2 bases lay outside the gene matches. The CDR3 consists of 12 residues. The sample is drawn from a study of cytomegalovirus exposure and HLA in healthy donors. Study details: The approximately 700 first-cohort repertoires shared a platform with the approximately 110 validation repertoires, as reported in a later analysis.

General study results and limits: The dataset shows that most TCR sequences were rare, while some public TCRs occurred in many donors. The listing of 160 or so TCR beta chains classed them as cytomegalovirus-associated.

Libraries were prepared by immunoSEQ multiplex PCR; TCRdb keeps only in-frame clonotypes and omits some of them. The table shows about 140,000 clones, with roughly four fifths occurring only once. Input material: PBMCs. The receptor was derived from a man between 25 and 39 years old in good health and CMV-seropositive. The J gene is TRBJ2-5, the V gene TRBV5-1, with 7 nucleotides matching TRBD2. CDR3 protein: CASSWEGKTQYF. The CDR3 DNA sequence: TGCGCCAGCAGCTGGGAGGGGAAGACCCAGTACTTC.